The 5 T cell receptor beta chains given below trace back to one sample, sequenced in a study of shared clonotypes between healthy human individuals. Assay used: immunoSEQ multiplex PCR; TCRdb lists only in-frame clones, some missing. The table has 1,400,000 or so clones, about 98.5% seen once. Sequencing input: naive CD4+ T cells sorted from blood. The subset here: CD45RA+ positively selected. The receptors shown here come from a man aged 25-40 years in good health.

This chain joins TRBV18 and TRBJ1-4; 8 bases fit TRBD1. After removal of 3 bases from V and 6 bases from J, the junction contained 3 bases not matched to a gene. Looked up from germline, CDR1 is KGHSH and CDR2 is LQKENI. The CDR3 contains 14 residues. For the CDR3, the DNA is TGTGCCAGCTCACCCCCGGGACAGGATGAAAAACTGTTTTTT. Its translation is CASSPPGQDEKLFF.

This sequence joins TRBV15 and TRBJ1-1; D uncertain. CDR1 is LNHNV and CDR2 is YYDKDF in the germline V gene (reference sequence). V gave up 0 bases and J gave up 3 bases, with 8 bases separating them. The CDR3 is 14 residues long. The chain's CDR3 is CATSRDEVDTEAFF. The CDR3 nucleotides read TGTGCCACCAGCAGAGACGAAGTAGACACTGAAGCTTTCTTT.

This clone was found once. The CDR3 coding sequence is TGTGCCAGCAGCCCCCCTTCTACCTTTTACGAGCAGTACTTC. Its translation: CASSPPSTFYEQYF. The V and J genes are TRBV7-9 and TRBJ2-7; D gene uncertain. CDR1 SEHNR and CDR2 FQNEAQ come from the germline V gene (reference sequence). Trimming pared 5 bases from V and 4 bases from J, leaving 15 bases between. This CDR3 contains 14 residues.

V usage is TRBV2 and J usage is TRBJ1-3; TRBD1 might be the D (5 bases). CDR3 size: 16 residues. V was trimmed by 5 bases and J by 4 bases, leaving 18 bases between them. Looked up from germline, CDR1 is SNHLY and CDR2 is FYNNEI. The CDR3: CASSPQAVRIGNTIYF. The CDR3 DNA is TGTGCCAGCAGTCCACAGGCCGTCCGGATCGGAAACACCATATATTTT.

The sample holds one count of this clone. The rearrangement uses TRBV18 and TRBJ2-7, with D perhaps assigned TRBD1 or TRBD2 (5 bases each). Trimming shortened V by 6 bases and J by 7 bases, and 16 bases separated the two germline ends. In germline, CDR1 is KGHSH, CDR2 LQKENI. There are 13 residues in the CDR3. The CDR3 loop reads CASSLSLGEEQYF. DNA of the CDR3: TGTGCCAGCTCCTTGTCGCTGGGGGAGGAGCAGTACTTC.